Listed here is a single T cell receptor beta chain. This record comes from a study of T cell responses to AZD1222 COVID-19 vaccine. Clones were sequenced by immunoSEQ multiplex PCR, and TCRdb holds only the in-frame ones, with some missing. Here the sample spans approximately 99,000 clones, around 84% being singletons. The CDR3 is made up of 15 amino acids. Germline trimming cut 5 bases from V and 1 base from J; bases unmatched to any gene: 5. Germline V lookup: CDR1 SGHTA, CDR2 FQGNSA. This sequence was found in an adult in good health. This chain uses TRBV7-2 with TRBJ2-1; the match to TRBD1 covers 7 bases. The specimen was peripheral blood, collected on day 0 of AZD1222 vaccination. The CDR3 region is CASSADRDSYNEQFF. CDR3 coding DNA: TGTGCCAGCAGCGCCGACAGGGATTCCTACAATGAGCAGTTCTTC.